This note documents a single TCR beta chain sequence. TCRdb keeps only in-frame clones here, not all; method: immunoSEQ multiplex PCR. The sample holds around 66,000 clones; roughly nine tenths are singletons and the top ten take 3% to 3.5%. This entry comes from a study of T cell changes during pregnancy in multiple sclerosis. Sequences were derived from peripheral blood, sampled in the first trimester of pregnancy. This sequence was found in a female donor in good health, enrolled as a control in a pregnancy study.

The CDR3: CASSYSTAGEGYTF. CDR3 coding DNA: TGTGCCAGCAGTTACTCGACGGCAGGCGAGGGCTACACCTTC. The chain carries TRBV6-6 and TRBJ1-2; D not certain. In germline, CDR1 is MNHNY, CDR2 SVGAGI (reference sequence). CDR3 length: 14 residues. The V end was cut by 0 bases, the J end by 8 bases, with 13 bases between.